Presented here are 11 T cell receptor beta chains from one specimen sequenced in a study of T cell changes during pregnancy in multiple sclerosis. Data came from immunoSEQ multiplex PCR; TCRdb stores just in-frame clones and leaves some out. This repertoire shows 15,000 to 20,000 clones, 86% found once; its top ten account for 4.5% to 6%. Material: CD8+ T cells from peripheral blood mononuclear cells, obtained in the third trimester of pregnancy. The receptors stem from a female donor in good health, enrolled as a control in a pregnancy study.

CDR3: CASSALAGYTF. The CDR3 DNA follows: TGTGCCAGCAGCGCGTTGGCTGGCTACACCTTC. The gene calls are TRBV9 and TRBJ1-2; D ambiguous. Germline CDR1 and CDR2: SGDLS and YYNGEE. V was clipped by 3 bases and J by 7 bases, with 7 bases between them. The CDR3 has 11 residues.

The rearrangement links TRBV7-9 to TRBJ2-1; D is perhaps TRBD1 (5 bases). The germline V gene has CDR1 SEHNR and CDR2 FQNEAQ (reference sequence). This CDR3 contains 18 residues. The V end lost 5 bases, the J end lost 7 bases, and 27 bases lay between the germline ends. CDR3 in amino acids: CASSPFPPQESKQNEQFF. In nucleotides, the CDR3 is TGTGCCAGCAGCCCTTTTCCCCCACAGGAATCGAAGCAGAATGAGCAGTTCTTC. The full variable domain, its missing parts supplied by reference TRBV7-9 and TRBJ2-1, is DTGVSQNPRHKITKRGQNVTFRCDPISEHNRLYWYRQTLGQGPEFLTYFQNEAQLEKSRLLSDRFSAERPKGSFSTLEIQRTEQGDSAMYLCASSPFPPQESKQNEQFFGPGTRLTVL.

The chain is built from TRBV5-6 and TRBJ1-1, with 10 bases that match TRBD1. Germline values: CDR1 SGHDT, CDR2 YYEEEE. The length of the CDR3 is 15 residues. The V and J ends lost 3 bases and 1 base, in that order; junction bases with no gene match: 3. The CDR3 sequence is CASSWGTGENTEAFF. CDR3 nucleotide sequence: TGTGCCAGCAGCTGGGGGACAGGGGAGAACACTGAAGCTTTCTTT.

The chain is built from TRBV6-5 and TRBJ2-7, with D unclear. The J call is doubtful: the DNA matches TRBJ2-5 better. The CDR3 length is 15 residues. Looked up from germline, CDR1 is MNHEY and CDR2 is SVGAGI. The CDR3 sequence is CASTSPGGHQETQYF. The CDR3 nucleotides are TGTGCCAGCACCTCACCAGGTGGGCACCAAGAGACCCAGTACTTC.

The V call is TRBV19, the J call TRBJ2-1; TRBD2 aligns across 9 bases. The CDR3 is 15 residues long. CDR1 LNHDA and CDR2 SQIVND come from the germline V gene (reference sequence). V lost 3 bases, J lost 6 bases, and 6 bases stayed unmatched. The CDR3 is CASSMSLAGSNEQFF. The DNA of the CDR3 is TGTGCCAGTAGTATGAGTCTAGCGGGGAGCAATGAGCAGTTCTTC.

Judged by abundance, this clone is medium-sized. The chain combines TRBV21-1 with TRBJ1-5; the D call TRBD1 from the table was never checked on the DNA. TRBV21-1 is a pseudogene segment. The CDR3 consists of 15 residues. CDR3 in amino acids: CASSKRTGRGQPQHF. The CDR3 nucleotides read TGTGCCAGCAGCAAACGGACAGGGAGGGGTCAGCCCCAGCATTTT.

This clone was found once. The chain's CDR3 is CASRVFRGPSNYGYTF. DNA for the CDR3: TGTGCCAGCAGGGTCTTCAGGGGCCCCTCTAACTATGGCTACACCTTC. The J gene is TRBJ1-2, the V gene TRBV2; possible D gene TRBD1, 6 bases. The germline V gene has CDR1 SNHLY and CDR2 FYNNEI. V lost 6 bases, J lost 0 bases, and 17 bases lay in between. This CDR3 is 16 amino acids long.

The chain carries TRBV4-2 and TRBJ2-7, with TRBD2 matching over 7 bases. Unmatched junction bases numbered 6, after V lost 4 bases and J lost 3 bases. Germline lookup yields CDR1 LGHNA and CDR2 YNFKEQ. The CDR3 has 14 residues. The CDR3 loop reads CASSPGRGYYEQYF. CDR3 DNA sequence: TGTGCCAGCAGCCCAGGGCGGGGGTACTACGAGCAGTACTTC.

V is TRBV18 and J is TRBJ2-2; D might be TRBD2 (6 bases). The ends were cut back, 3 bases at V and 0 bases at J, with 8 bases in the middle. This CDR3 has 15 amino acids. CDR1 and CDR2 from the germline V gene are KGHSH and LQKENI. In DNA, the CDR3 is TGTGCCAGCTCACCGGGGGGTGCGAACACCGGGGAGCTGTTTTTT. Amino acid sequence: CASSPGGANTGELFF.

The chain employs TRBV7-2 and TRBJ2-7; 12 nucleotides align to TRBD1. V gave up 3 bases and J gave up 4 bases; unmatched junction bases: 7. Per the germline V gene, CDR1 is SGHTA and CDR2 is FQGNSA. The CDR3 extends over 16 amino acids. For the CDR3, the DNA is TGTGCCAGCAGCTTCTATGTGGGACAGGGGGCTTACGAGCAGTACTTC. Protein sequence: CASSFYVGQGAYEQYF.

There are a few counts of this clone. The chain carries TRBV6-1 and TRBJ2-3; possibly TRBD1 for D (5 bases). Germline V gives CDR1 MNHNS, CDR2 SASEGT. The CDR3 runs 15 residues. Trimming stripped 0 bases from V and 6 bases from J, with 13 bases between. The CDR3 is CASSEAQAGSDTQYF. The CDR3 DNA reads as TGTGCCAGCAGTGAAGCGCAGGCAGGGTCGGATACGCAGTATTTT.